The source of this T cell receptor (beta chain) is a study of blood T cell repertoires in COVID-19. Study-level background: There were acute and convalescent COVID-19 samples, and they came from the United States, Italy and Spain. The cDNA or gDNA used as material had been derived from T cells, B-cell-depleted T cells, or PBMCs.

Trimming removed 6 bases from V and 5 bases from J, with 10 bases in between. This CDR3 region has 11 residues. CDR1 is DFQATT, CDR2 SNEGSKA, per germline (reference sequence). As processed by the authors: Reference gene primer amplification gave estimated nucleated cell counts. Profiling relied on immunoSEQ multiplex PCR, and the TCRdb table lists in-frame clones only, not all of them. Clone size and V and J calls were adopted from that table, with D and trimming inferred from the DNA. The sample consists of around 60,000 clones, around four fifths of them appearing once. One Seattle source followed patients from active infection through their disease course.

This TCR derives from a man younger than 45 with COVID-19, enrolled during active disease. This sequence joins TRBV20-1 and TRBJ1-1; TRBD1 might be the D (5 bases). Material: peripheral blood. This chain's CDR3 is CSAGEATEAFF. The CDR3 region has the DNA TGCAGTGCGGGGGAGGCGACTGAAGCTTTCTTT.